The T cell receptor beta chain described here comes from a study of blood T cell repertoires in COVID-19. Study-wide background: The analysed material was cDNA or gDNA that came from T cells, B-cell-depleted T cells, or PBMCs.

Germline V gives CDR1 SGDLS, CDR2 YYNGEE. The length of the CDR3 is 14 residues. The V and J ends lost 4 bases and 5 bases, in that order; junction bases with no gene match: 5. Data came from immunoSEQ multiplex PCR; TCRdb stores just in-frame clones and leaves some out. The sample contains around 72,000 clones, around 90% of which appear only once. The TCR sequence derives from a man aged 50 or older with acute or convalescent COVID-19. V usage is TRBV9 and J usage is TRBJ1-1; 10 positions agree with TRBD1. The sample taken for sequencing was peripheral blood. The DNA for the CDR3 is TGTGCCAGCAGCCCCTGGACAGGGGGGACTGAAGCTTTCTTT. This translates into CASSPWTGGTEAFF. The complete variable domain, with remaining parts taken from reference TRBV9 and TRBJ1-1, reads DSGVTQTPKHLITATGQRVTLRCSPRSGDLSVYWYQQSLDQGLQFLIQYYNGEERAKGNILERFSAQQFPDLHSELNLSSLELGDSALYFCASSPWTGGTEAFFGQGTRLTVV.